The 16 T cell receptor beta chains in this list originate from one sample, sequenced in a study of blood T cell repertoires in COVID-19. Method: immunoSEQ multiplex PCR; TCRdb's copy keeps in-frame clones and lacks some. Of some 180,000 clones listed, approximately 80% are singletons. The source material was PBMCs or T cells enriched from blood (not recorded which). The receptors come from a man between 60 and 75 years old who had been exposed to COVID-19.

For the CDR3, the DNA is TGTGCCAGCAGCCAGGGAGGAGCTCGACAGTACTTC. It yields the protein CASSQGGARQYF. The chain is built from TRBV6-6 and TRBJ2-7, with D maybe TRBD2 (6 bases). The CDR3 has 12 amino acids. The V and J ends lost 6 bases and 10 bases respectively, with 16 bases between them. CDR1 and CDR2 from the germline V gene are MNHNY and SVGAGI (reference sequence).

J is TRBJ1-2 and V is TRBV30, with D uncertain. The CDR3 has 14 amino acids. V was cut by 4 bases and J by 0 bases, with 12 bases left in between. Germline V lookup: CDR1 GTSNPN, CDR2 SVGIG (reference sequence). The CDR3 loop reads CAWTHERTNYGYTF. The CDR3 nucleotides read TGTGCCTGGACTCACGAGCGGACTAACTATGGCTACACCTTC. The variable domain in full, with the rest retrieved from reference TRBV30 and TRBJ1-2, is SQTIHQWPATLVQPVGSPLSLECTVEGTSNPNLYWYRQAAGRGLQLLFYSVGIGQISSEVPQNLSASRPQDRQFILSSKKLLLSDSGFYLCAWTHERTNYGYTFGSGTRLTVV.

V and J are TRBV28 and TRBJ1-4, with D perhaps matching TRBD1 (5 bases). Germline V gene data show CDR1 as MDHEN and CDR2 as SYDVKM. Trimming stripped 6 bases from V and 3 bases from J, with 14 bases between. CDR3 length: 15 amino acids. CDR3 loop: CASSSGGRANEKLFF. The CDR3 DNA follows: TGTGCCAGCAGCTCGGGGGGACGAGCTAATGAAAAACTGTTTTTT.

V and J are TRBV6-2 or TRBV6-3 and TRBJ2-2; no definite D call. CDR1 and CDR2 from the germline V gene are MNHEY and SVGEGT. V was trimmed by 4 bases and J by 0 bases, leaving 12 bases between them. CDR3 length: 16 residues. CDR3 in amino acids: CASSSPRQANTGELFF. The CDR3 DNA reads as TGTGCCAGCAGTTCCCCGAGACAAGCGAACACCGGGGAGCTGTTTTTT.

This chain connects TRBV24-1 to TRBJ2-3; TRBD2 agrees at 15 bases. V lost 5 bases and J lost 2; bases outside the gene matches: 10. Germline V gene data show CDR1 as KGHDR and CDR2 as SFDVKD. The CDR3 contains 19 residues. CDR3 nucleotides: TGTGCCACCAGTGGGGGATGGGGGACTAGCGGGGGGCTCACAGATACGCAGTATTTT. Translation: CATSGGWGTSGGLTDTQYF.

V usage is TRBV11-2 and J usage is TRBJ2-1, with TRBD2 as a possible D gene (6 bases). Looked up from germline, CDR1 is SGHAT and CDR2 is FQNNGV. This CDR3 contains 16 residues. With 5 bases removed from V and 0 bases from J, the gap between germline ends came to 14 bases. The CDR3 sequence is CASSPLDGGSYNEQFF. The CDR3 nucleotides read TGTGCCAGCAGCCCCCTAGACGGGGGCTCCTACAATGAGCAGTTCTTC.

The rearrangement joins TRBV30 to TRBJ2-5; 9 bases are shared with TRBD2. The CDR3 is made up of 15 amino acids. CDR1 is GTSNPN and CDR2 is SVGIG in the germline V gene (reference sequence). The J segment lost 4 bases and the V segment lost 1 base, leaving 7 bases of the junction unmatched. The CDR3, as DNA: TGTGCCTGGAGTGGGTATAGCGGGAGCTCAGAGACCCAGTACTTC. This codes for CAWSGYSGSSETQYF.

The V and J genes are TRBV7-2 and TRBJ1-1; 7 bases fit TRBD1. CDR1 and CDR2 (germline): SGHTA, FQGNSA. The V gene end was trimmed by 3 bases and the J gene end by 0 bases; junction bases not matched to a gene: 4. CDR3 length: 15 amino acids. The CDR3 nucleotides are TGTGCCAGCAGCTTCCGGGACAGCTTGAACACTGAAGCTTTCTTT. This encodes CASSFRDSLNTEAFF.

This rearrangement joins TRBV11-3 to TRBJ1-2, with D unclear. Trimming removed 5 bases at V and 6 bases at J, with 13 bases between. Germline CDR1 is SGHNT and CDR2 is YENEEA. The CDR3 runs 13 residues. The CDR3 sequence: CASSQMARDGYTF. In DNA, the CDR3 is TGTGCCAGCAGCCAGATGGCCCGGGATGGCTACACCTTC.

Here the CDR3 reads CASSSGGAVEEPQHF. The CDR3 nucleotides are TGTGCCAGCTCCTCGGGGGGGGCAGTCGAGGAGCCCCAGCATTTT. This sequence joins TRBV18 and TRBJ1-5, with a tentative D call TRBD1 (6 bases). Germline V gives CDR1 KGHSH, CDR2 LQKENI. The CDR3 has 15 residues. Trimming pared 6 bases from V and 8 bases from J, leaving 20 bases between.

The rearrangement joins TRBV9 to TRBJ2-2; 9 bases fit TRBD2. V lost 0 bases, J lost 6 bases, and 3 bases stayed unmatched. The length of the CDR3 is 15 residues. Germline-derived CDR1 and CDR2 are SGDLS and YYNGEE. The CDR3 protein is CASSVAGGGAGELFF. CDR3 DNA: TGTGCCAGCAGCGTAGCTGGCGGGGGGGCCGGGGAGCTGTTTTTT.

The sample holds a few counts of this clone. The rearrangement joins TRBV5-4 to TRBJ2-1, with 13 bases lining up with TRBD2. Germline V gene sequence: CDR1 SGHNT, CDR2 YYREEE (reference sequence). This CDR3 spans 16 amino acids. V lost 4 bases, J lost 9 bases, and 10 bases stayed unmatched. CDR3 DNA sequence: TGTGCCAGCAGCAAACGAACTAGCGGGAGGGCCACTGAGCAGTTCTTC. It is translated as CASSKRTSGRATEQFF.

V usage is TRBV7-2 and J usage is TRBJ2-7; D perhaps matches TRBD2 (5 bases). Trimming pared 1 base from V and 6 bases from J, leaving 13 bases between. In germline, CDR1 is SGHTA, CDR2 FQGNSA. CDR3 length: 14 residues. DNA for the CDR3: TGTGCCAGCAGCTTAGACCCCCCGGGGAGCGAGCAGTACTTC. This gives the protein CASSLDPPGSEQYF.

V gene TRBV5-8 combines with J gene TRBJ1-2; 7 bases map to TRBD1. The germline V gene encodes CDR1 SGHTS and CDR2 YDEGEE. With 0 bases clipped from V and 1 base from J, the junction kept 6 bases outside the gene matches. CDR3 length: 16 amino acids. CDR3 in amino acids: CASSLDSGGYNYGYTF. The CDR3 DNA sequence: TGTGCCAGCAGCTTGGATTCAGGGGGGTATAACTATGGCTACACCTTC.

The chain links TRBV5-6 to TRBJ1-2, with TRBD1 matching 9 bases. This CDR3 comprises 13 residues. Per germline, CDR1 SGHDT and CDR2 YYEEEE. The ends lost 6 bases at V and 4 bases at J; junction bases unmatched: 4. The DNA for the CDR3 is TGTGCCAGCACCCCGGACAGGGGCTATGGCTACACCTTC. This translates into CASTPDRGYGYTF.

The chain is built from TRBV7-2 and TRBJ2-7; maybe TRBD1 (6 bases). Germline V gene sequence: CDR1 SGHTA, CDR2 FQGNSA. The CDR3 spans 16 residues. With 3 bases removed from V and 3 bases from J, the gap between germline ends came to 18 bases. CDR3 in DNA: TGTGCCAGCAGCTTCGGAAGTGACAGGCCATACTACGAGCAGTACTTC. The encoded protein is CASSFGSDRPYYEQYF.